A selection of T cell receptor beta chains follows, all from one sample in a study of blood T cell repertoires in COVID-19. Some clones are missing from TCRdb's copy, which holds only in-frame ones; the method was immunoSEQ multiplex PCR. This sample carries roughly 140,000 clones, over 70% of them seen once, and the ten largest clones take about 1.7%. The sample taken for sequencing was peripheral blood. The receptors were sampled from a woman aged 50 to 60 with acute or convalescent COVID-19. Both conserved end residues are part of each CDR3. The D gene is left open where the match is weak. Not all rows give a size; the values are once, few, many and, for expanded clones, a class.

v_gene: TRBV7-8; j_gene: TRBJ2-5; d_gene: NA; abundance: NA; CDR3aa: CASSLGPGAGVAQYF; CDR3nt: TGTGCCAGCAGCTTAGGGCCAGGGGCAGGGGTGGCCCAGTACTTC
v_gene: TRBV2; j_gene: TRBJ2-7; d_gene: TRBD2; abundance: NA; CDR3aa: CASSEGSGGPYEQYF; CDR3nt: TGTGCCAGCAGTGAAGGTAGCGGGGGACCTTACGAGCAGTACTTC
v_gene: TRBV7-9; j_gene: TRBJ2-3; d_gene: TRBD2; abundance: NA; CDR3aa: CASSYSVAGLASDTQYF; CDR3nt: TGTGCCAGCAGCTATAGTGTAGCGGGACTAGCCTCAGATACGCAGTATTTT
v_gene: TRBV27; j_gene: TRBJ2-5; d_gene: TRBD2; abundance: NA; CDR3aa: CASRKEASGNQETQYF; CDR3nt: TGTGCCAGCAGAAAAGAGGCTAGCGGGAACCAAGAGACCCAGTACTTC
v_gene: TRBV6-1; j_gene: TRBJ2-4; d_gene: NA; abundance: NA; CDR3aa: CASSEHVTGPNIQYF; CDR3nt: TGTGCCAGCAGTGAACATGTGACAGGCCCTAACATTCAGTACTTC
v_gene: TRBV24-1; j_gene: TRBJ2-3; d_gene: NA; abundance: NA; CDR3aa: CATGAGSTDTQYF; CDR3nt: TGTGCCACGGGGGCTGGCAGCACAGATACGCAGTATTTT
v_gene: TRBV27; j_gene: TRBJ2-1; d_gene: TRBD2; abundance: NA; CDR3aa: CASSFGPGGRDEQFF; CDR3nt: TGTGCCAGCAGTTTTGGCCCGGGAGGCAGGGATGAGCAGTTCTTC
v_gene: TRBV7-2; j_gene: TRBJ1-1; d_gene: NA; abundance: NA; CDR3aa: CASSQQGGGTEAFF; CDR3nt: TGTGCCAGCAGCCAACAAGGGGGGGGAACTGAAGCTTTCTTT
v_gene: TRBV5-5; j_gene: TRBJ2-3; d_gene: TRBD1; abundance: NA; CDR3aa: CASSMTGTGSPSTDTQYF; CDR3nt: TGTGCCAGCAGCATGACCGGGACAGGGTCTCCTAGCACAGATACGCAGTATTTT
v_gene: TRBV4-1; j_gene: TRBJ2-1; d_gene: TRBD2; abundance: NA; CDR3aa: CASSLSPGASGFLHEQFF; CDR3nt: TGCGCCAGCAGCCTCTCACCCGGGGCTAGCGGGTTCCTCCATGAGCAGTTCTTC
v_gene: TRBV29-1; j_gene: TRBJ2-1; d_gene: TRBD2; abundance: NA; CDR3aa: CSVVGLAALKQFF; CDR3nt: TGCAGCGTTGTGGGACTAGCGGCCTTAAAGCAGTTCTTC
v_gene: TRBV6-1; j_gene: TRBJ1-5; d_gene: NA; abundance: NA; CDR3aa: CASSEVAQPQHF; CDR3nt: TGTGCCAGCAGTGAAGTAGCTCAGCCCCAGCATTTT
v_gene: TRBV3-1/TRBV3-2; j_gene: TRBJ2-7; d_gene: NA; abundance: NA; CDR3aa: CASSQVRLGHEQYF; CDR3nt: TGTGCCAGCAGCCAAGTACGGTTGGGCCACGAGCAGTACTTC
v_gene: TRBV18; j_gene: TRBJ2-5; d_gene: TRBD1; abundance: NA; CDR3aa: CASSRTGGWQETQYF; CDR3nt: TGTGCCAGCTCACGGACAGGGGGCTGGCAAGAGACCCAGTACTTC
v_gene: TRBV12-3/TRBV12-4; j_gene: TRBJ1-2; d_gene: NA; abundance: NA; CDR3aa: CASNPGQIYGYTF; CDR3nt: TGTGCCAGCAATCCAGGACAAATCTATGGCTACACCTTC
v_gene: TRBV18; j_gene: TRBJ1-4; d_gene: NA; abundance: NA; CDR3aa: CASSPGGDEKLFF; CDR3nt: TGTGCCAGCTCACCAGGGGGCGATGAAAAACTGTTTTTT
v_gene: TRBV7-9; j_gene: TRBJ1-4; d_gene: TRBD1; abundance: once; CDR3aa: CASSSGTVEKLFF; CDR3nt: TGTGCCAGCAGCTCCGGGACAGTGGAAAAACTGTTTTTT
v_gene: TRBV7-2; j_gene: TRBJ2-7; d_gene: NA; abundance: NA; CDR3aa: CASRFSYEQYF; CDR3nt: TGTGCCAGCAGGTTTAGCTACGAGCAGTACTTC
v_gene: TRBV3-1/TRBV3-2; j_gene: TRBJ2-5; d_gene: TRBD2; abundance: NA; CDR3aa: CASSSGLAGETQYF; CDR3nt: TGTGCCAGCAGCTCGGGACTAGCAGGGGAGACCCAGTACTTC
v_gene: TRBV5-1; j_gene: TRBJ1-1; d_gene: TRBD1; abundance: NA; CDR3aa: CASSTGGAYTEAFF; CDR3nt: TGCGCCAGCAGCACAGGGGGCGCGTACACTGAAGCTTTCTTT
v_gene: TRBV6-5; j_gene: TRBJ1-1; d_gene: TRBD1; abundance: NA; CDR3aa: CASSLPNRGGNTEAFF; CDR3nt: TGTGCCAGCAGTTTACCTAACAGGGGAGGAAACACTGAAGCTTTCTTT
v_gene: TRBV5-1; j_gene: TRBJ1-2; d_gene: TRBD1; abundance: NA; CDR3aa: CASSLGDRQIGGYTF; CDR3nt: TGCGCCAGCAGCTTGGGGGACAGGCAAATAGGTGGCTACACCTTC
v_gene: TRBV19; j_gene: TRBJ1-2; d_gene: NA; abundance: NA; CDR3aa: CASSIGGRNYGYTF; CDR3nt: TGTGCCAGTAGTATAGGAGGGAGGAACTATGGCTACACCTTC
v_gene: TRBV29-1; j_gene: TRBJ2-3; d_gene: NA; abundance: NA; CDR3aa: CSVEWETDTQYF; CDR3nt: TGCAGCGTTGAATGGGAGACAGATACGCAGTATTTT
v_gene: TRBV11-3; j_gene: TRBJ2-5; d_gene: TRBD2; abundance: NA; CDR3aa: CASSLATSGPQETQYF; CDR3nt: TGTGCCAGCAGCTTAGCCACTAGCGGCCCTCAAGAGACCCAGTACTTC
v_gene: TRBV28; j_gene: TRBJ2-3; d_gene: TRBD1; abundance: NA; CDR3aa: CASSLTGRDADTQYF; CDR3nt: TGTGCCAGCAGTTTGACAGGGAGAGACGCGGATACGCAGTATTTT
v_gene: TRBV30; j_gene: TRBJ2-2; d_gene: NA; abundance: NA; CDR3aa: CAWSGGPGELFF; CDR3nt: TGTGCCTGGAGTGGGGGGCCCGGGGAGCTGTTTTTT
v_gene: TRBV4-2; j_gene: TRBJ2-7; d_gene: TRBD2; abundance: NA; CDR3aa: CASSQDSSGGPGYEQYF; CDR3nt: TGTGCCAGCAGCCAAGATTCTAGCGGGGGGCCCGGGTACGAGCAGTACTTC
v_gene: TRBV9; j_gene: TRBJ2-7; d_gene: TRBD2; abundance: NA; CDR3aa: CASSVESGIGSEEQYF; CDR3nt: TGTGCCAGCAGCGTAGAAAGCGGGATAGGTTCGGAGGAGCAGTACTTC
v_gene: TRBV4-2; j_gene: TRBJ2-2; d_gene: NA; abundance: NA; CDR3aa: CASSQVSVDTGELFF; CDR3nt: TGTGCCAGCAGCCAAGTTAGCGTTGACACCGGGGAGCTGTTTTTT
v_gene: TRBV10-3; j_gene: TRBJ2-2; d_gene: TRBD1; abundance: NA; CDR3aa: CAIRIDRGMRTGELFF; CDR3nt: TGTGCCATCAGAATAGACAGGGGGATGAGGACCGGGGAGCTGTTTTTT
v_gene: TRBV3-1/TRBV3-2; j_gene: TRBJ2-3; d_gene: NA; abundance: NA; CDR3aa: CASSQWNGGGPNTDTQYF; CDR3nt: TGTGCCAGCAGCCAATGGAATGGAGGTGGCCCGAACACAGATACGCAGTATTTT
v_gene: TRBV2; j_gene: TRBJ2-2; d_gene: NA; abundance: NA; CDR3aa: CASSERTGELFF; CDR3nt: TGTGCCAGCAGTGAGAGGACCGGGGAGCTGTTTTTT
v_gene: TRBV5-5; j_gene: TRBJ2-7; d_gene: TRBD2; abundance: once; CDR3aa: CASSLRLADYEQYF; CDR3nt: TGTGCCAGCAGCTTGCGACTAGCGGATTACGAGCAGTACTTC
v_gene: TRBV6-1; j_gene: TRBJ2-7; d_gene: NA; abundance: NA; CDR3aa: CASSEASEQYF; CDR3nt: TGTGCCAGCAGTGAGGCCTCCGAGCAGTACTTC
v_gene: TRBV28; j_gene: TRBJ2-3; d_gene: TRBD2; abundance: NA; CDR3aa: CASTLGRSYARAGEDTQYF; CDR3nt: TGTGCCAGCACCTTGGGCCGGAGCTACGCGCGGGCGGGGGAAGATACGCAGTATTTT
v_gene: TRBV7-9; j_gene: TRBJ2-7; d_gene: NA; abundance: NA; CDR3aa: CASSLRRDSYEQYF; CDR3nt: TGTGCCAGCAGCTTGCGGCGGGACTCCTACGAGCAGTACTTC
v_gene: TRBV7-3; j_gene: TRBJ2-2; d_gene: NA; abundance: NA; CDR3aa: CASSSNTGELFF; CDR3nt: TGTGCCAGCAGCTCAAACACCGGGGAGCTGTTTTTT
v_gene: TRBV5-1; j_gene: TRBJ2-2; d_gene: TRBD2; abundance: NA; CDR3aa: CASSDLGTTPPNTGELFF; CDR3nt: TGCGCCAGCAGCGACCTTGGGACTACCCCTCCGAACACCGGGGAGCTGTTTTTT
v_gene: TRBV7-6; j_gene: TRBJ1-2; d_gene: TRBD1; abundance: NA; CDR3aa: CASSLGTGPNYGYTF; CDR3nt: TGTGCCAGCAGCTTGGGGACAGGGCCAAACTATGGCTACACCTTC
v_gene: TRBV4-2; j_gene: TRBJ2-7; d_gene: TRBD2; abundance: NA; CDR3aa: CASSQDQGGRAYEQYF; CDR3nt: TGTGCCAGCAGCCAAGATCAAGGCGGGAGGGCTTACGAGCAGTACTTC
v_gene: TRBV5-6; j_gene: TRBJ2-1; d_gene: TRBD1; abundance: NA; CDR3aa: CASSHRGYPISYNEQFF; CDR3nt: TGTGCCAGCAGCCACAGGGGGTACCCGATCTCCTACAATGAGCAGTTCTTC